This TCR beta chain was retrieved from a study of cytomegalovirus exposure and HLA in healthy donors (dated by TCRdb to about 2017). Regarding the complete study: An earlier analysis of about 530 of the donors reported 276 Gb of sequence data and 100 million to 120 million unique TCR beta sequences obtained from about 179 million T cells. Approximately 330 gigabases of sequencing data and 70 million to 95 million unique TCR sequences made up an early release that covered approximately 620 HLA-typed donors. Among the roughly 380 genotyped donors, around 79% belonged to the genetic ancestry cluster associated with self-reported Caucasian donors. The study aimed to test whether cataloging public T cell receptors could reveal signatures of past pathogen exposure. The study profiled the T cell repertoires of hundreds of subjects by immunosequencing and related them to cytomegalovirus serostatus. A separate validation cohort of 100 to 150 different subjects was used in addition to the roughly 700-subject first cohort. The study combined high-throughput TCR immunosequencing, statistical association of individual TCRs with disease status, and machine learning to predict cytomegalovirus infection status. A later analysis re-analyzed previously published TCR beta repertoires from approximately 670 donors and added high-resolution HLA genotyping to study TCR occurrence patterns. The later analysis used no new phenotypic data to find candidate immune exposures, relying instead on TCR beta sequences and their occurrence across donors. An earlier analysis of 587 of the donors used high-throughput TCR beta sequencing to judge whether each TCR beta V gene segment behaved as functional or pseudogenic. Donor age, sex, ethnicity and CMV serostatus were compiled together with the repertoire data. A later genetic analysis used genome-wide SNP genotypes for about 60% of the roughly 670 donors, treating that subset as a discovery cohort. Every repertoire in the discovery cohort had been generated on one and the same sequencing platform. HLA typing covered class I and class II loci at four-digit resolution. The number of donors typed differed by locus, with about 629-640 for A, B, C, DRB1 and DQB1, around 520 for DQA1, 600 to 610 for DPA1, and around 430 for DPB1. About five DR-DQ haplotypes were handled as single units for association and clustering, since linkage in the cohort was strong. Across approximately 420 genotyped donors of the cohort, an average of approximately 220,000 unique TCR beta nucleotide sequences per donor were sequenced, and roughly a sixth of those sequences were non-productive.

This clone was observed a handful of times. Its antigen is still unknown. Per-nucleotide qualities are absent, and no much larger clonotype sits a single base away. Findings and caveats that apply to the study as a whole: HLA typing was unavailable for some donors at each locus, so association tests used only the typed subset. This cohort had only TCR beta chains sequenced, and the lack of alpha or paired-chain data limited which features could be detected. The only immune exposure information available for the cohort was CMV serostatus. In an earlier analysis of about 550 of the donors, most TCR beta V segments were observed in productive rearrangements about 87% or about 30% of the time, broadly matching IMGT annotations. A later analysis found that HLA-associated TCR beta chains were more clonally expanded and had lower generation probabilities than equally common non-associated chains. A later analysis associated 17,000 or so TCR beta sequences with specific HLA alleles at a false discovery rate of 0.05. A later genetic analysis associated a missense DCLRE1C variant with V-gene and J-gene trimming of TCR beta chains, and an independent cohort replicated the association. In both the original and validation cohorts, the classifier was reported to diagnose cytomegalovirus status with high specificity and sensitivity. According to a later analysis, most CMV-associated TCR beta chains appeared to be HLA-restricted, and the HLA associations seemed to be driven largely by CMV exposure. Because the 87-base-pair reads could not distinguish some IMGT-functional V segments, including TRBV6-2 and TRBV6-3, those segments were excluded. Correlated functional status among segregating V segments might be attributable to linkage disequilibrium, but an unknown experimental factor could not be ruled out. The authors suggested that the approach could potentially be generalized to other disease states and immunological phenotypes. About 17 rarely observed V segments, including chromosome 9 orphons, were excluded from the earlier analysis of approximately 500 of the donors because counts were too low. In the study, 150 to 200 TCR beta chains were listed as associated with cytomegalovirus. Across donors, most TCR sequences were observed very rarely, whereas some public TCRs were present in many individuals. When HLA alleles, especially DR and DQ, strongly co-occurred, attributing TCR associations to individual alleles was difficult. A later analysis reported that several top co-occurrence clusters appeared linked to parvovirus B19, influenza, CMV and Epstein-Barr virus. A further reported finding was that TCR beta sequences accurately predicted the HLA-A and HLA-B alleles for most subjects in the first cohort. Three of the identified cytomegalovirus-associated TCR beta chains were confirmed in vitro to be specific for cytomegalovirus antigens. A group of highly shared sequence variants was considered likely to be a technical artifact of the sequencing pipeline. A later analysis found that TCR association rates varied across HLA loci, with DRB1 alleles showing the most associated TCRs and HLA-C alleles the fewest. Compared with the roughly 710-donor mean, donors in an Asian-associated ancestry cluster had fewer N-insertions in productive TCRs, according to a later genetic analysis. The presence/absence analyses assumed that sequencing depth was roughly uniform across donors, and that assumption may not be true.

In total, approximately 700 healthy bone marrow donors made up the cohort. All cohort members were sampled while nominally healthy, although unrecorded immune exposures were likely present. The donor was CMV seronegative and was included in the group of about 350 seronegative cohort members. A peripheral blood sample was collected from each donor, and TCR beta sequencing was performed on peripheral blood mononuclear cells. Genomic DNA extraction from the blood cell samples was performed with the Qiagen DNeasy Blood Extraction Kit. From V the trimming removes 6 bases and from J it removes 5 bases, while the gene matches leave 9 bases of the junction unaccounted for. For CDR1 and CDR2, the germline V gene lists MDHEN and SYDVKM. Counted from cysteine to phenylalanine, this CDR3 has 14 amino acids. This entry keeps only the CDR3 DNA: 42 bases, framed from base 1. The library came from the immunoSEQ multiplex PCR assay. For the multiplex PCR, a mixture combining 60 forward primers for TCR Vbeta segments and 13 reverse primers for TCR Jbeta segments was used. The CDR3 region of rearranged TCR beta genes was amplified from genomic DNA by a multiplex PCR assay. On the Illumina HiSeq System, the amplified TCR beta libraries were sequenced as 87-base-pair reads. Processing in the source paper ran as follows. Across the roughly 700 repertoires, a later analysis counted some 81 million unique TCR beta chains, some 11 million of which were shared by at least two donors. Raw reads were error-corrected and collapsed into unique sequences by a nearest-neighbor algorithm in which closely related sequences were merged to remove PCR and sequencing errors. CDR3 sequences were aligned to IMGT reference sequences to assign V, D and J gene segments. For a sequence to be retained, a match of at least six nucleotides to both a V gene segment and a J gene segment was required. A rearrangement was called productive if the CDR3 had no stop codons and remained in frame with V and J, and every other rearrangement was called non-productive. Following IMGT convention, CDR3 was defined as the stretch from the second conserved V-encoded cysteine to the conserved J-encoded phenylalanine. In an earlier analysis of more than 550 of the donors, sequences lacking an unambiguous match to a single V gene segment were excluded. In an earlier analysis of approximately 560 of the donors, a V segment was called functional when productive rearrangements were above 56.7%, and segregating when the standard deviation between donors exceeded 5%. A statistical classification framework was built for diagnosing cytomegalovirus status from the catalog of TCR beta chain sequences. V and J gene assignment, in a later analysis, came from comparing TCR nucleotide sequences with IMGT/GENE-DB human TR gene sequences. A later analysis assigned CDR3 sequences and most-parsimonious VDJ recombination scenarios with the TCRdist pipeline. In a later analysis, each TCR beta chain was defined by its CDR3 amino acid sequence together with its V-gene family, and reads lacking a unique V-gene family were excluded. A later analysis removed several hundred highly shared, low-generation-probability nucleotide sequences to deal with suspected cross-contamination and a sequencing artifact. For each public chain, a later analysis derived a clonal expansion index from normalized ranks of inferred template counts within each repertoire. In a later analysis, generation probabilities were computed with a VDJ recombination model fitted to out-of-frame rearrangements, and the resulting probabilities were checked against IGoR. In a later analysis, TCR-TCR, TCR-HLA and TCR-CMV co-occurrence was scored with hypergeometric tests, and a repertoire-size bias correction was applied to TCR pairs. False discovery rates were estimated in a later analysis by permuting HLA or CMV assignments 20 times. In a later analysis, co-occurring TCRs were grouped using DBSCAN, with TCRdist sequence similarity added in when clustering inside HLA-allele-positive subsets. For co-occurrence clustering, repertoires with fewer than 30,000 or more than 120,000 public chains were excluded, along with five repertoires with anomalous nucleotide sharing. Sourced from immuneACCESS, this table was stored by TCRdb with only in-frame sequences that have V and J called. A share of the clones is absent; for the studies checked, an unresolved V gene accounts for under half, and the remainder has no known explanation. That table supplies the V and J calls and clone size; D and trimming were determined from the DNA. The sample table shows 160,000 or so clones, and 79% are seen once. In total, the top ten clones hold around 0.74% of the sample.

The receptor was derived from a woman aged 40 to 55 in good health and CMV-seronegative. Recombination linked TRBV28 to TRBJ1-2, with 7 bases matching TRBD1. Input material: PBMCs. The CDR3 region reads CASSRTGTEYGYTF. The nucleotide sequence reads TGTGCCAGCAGCCGTACCGGGACAGAGTATGGCTACACCTTC.